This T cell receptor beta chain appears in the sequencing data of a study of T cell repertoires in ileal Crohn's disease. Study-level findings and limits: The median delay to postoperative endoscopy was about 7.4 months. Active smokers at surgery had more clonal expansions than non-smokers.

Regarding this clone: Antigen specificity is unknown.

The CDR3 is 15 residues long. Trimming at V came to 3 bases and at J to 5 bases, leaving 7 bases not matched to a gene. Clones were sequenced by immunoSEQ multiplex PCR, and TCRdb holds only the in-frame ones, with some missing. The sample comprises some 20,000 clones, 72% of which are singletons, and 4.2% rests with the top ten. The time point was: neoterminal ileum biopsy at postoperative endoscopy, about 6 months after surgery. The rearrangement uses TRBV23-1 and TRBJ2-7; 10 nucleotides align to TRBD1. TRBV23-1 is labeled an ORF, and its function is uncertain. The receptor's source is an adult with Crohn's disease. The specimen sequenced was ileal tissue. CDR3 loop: CASSHRQGAGDEQYF. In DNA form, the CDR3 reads TGCGCCAGCAGTCACAGACAGGGGGCAGGGGACGAGCAGTACTTC.